This T cell receptor (beta chain) was sequenced for a study of shared clonotypes between healthy human individuals. The study ran the assay at deep level. Repertoires were generated with immunoSEQ multiplex PCR, while TCRdb's copy carries only in-frame clones and drops some. The repertoire consists of millions of clones, with approximately 94% occurring once and the leading ten covering approximately 1.2%. The CDR3 spans 15 residues. The ends lost 0 bases at V and 2 bases at J; junction bases unmatched: 3. Looked up from germline, CDR1 is MNHNY and CDR2 is SVGAGI (reference sequence). Naive CD8 cells lacked CD45RO, underwent positive selection for CCR7 and left out terminally differentiated effector memory CD45RA+ cells.

This clonotype was sampled from a man between 18 and 29 years old in good health. The chain employs TRBV6-6 and TRBJ2-5, with 7 bases that match TRBD2. Material: naive CD8+ T cells sorted from blood. In DNA, the CDR3 is TGTGCCAGCAGTTACTCGGGGCGGGAGCAAGAGACCCAGTACTTC. This gives the protein CASSYSGREQETQYF.